These 22 T cell receptor beta chains share one sample of origin, sequenced in a study of T cells in Graves' hyperthyroidism and ophthalmopathy. Amplified TCR beta CDR3 regions came from RNA transcripts. Researchers ran a first-round RT-PCR on the TCR CDR3 using the HTBI primer set. TCRdb passed the multiplex PCR reads through MiXCR, listing each CDR3 protein once. The sample comprises 500,000 to 650,000 distinct CDR3 sequences, approximately 49% of which are singletons, and about two fifths rests with the top ten. Material for sequencing was peripheral blood or thyroid tissue (not recorded which). Receptors were obtained from an adult woman with Graves' disease, either hyperthyroidism or ophthalmopathy (not recorded which).

The V call is TRBV7-9, the J call TRBJ1-1, with TRBD1 matching 7 bases. CDR3 size: 15 residues. V lost 1 base, J lost 2 bases, and 4 bases stayed unmatched. Germline V gives CDR1 SEHNR, CDR2 FQNEAQ (reference sequence). The chain's CDR3 is CASSLVQGRNTEAFF. The CDR3 DNA is TGTGCCAGCAGCTTAGTACAGGGGCGAAACACTGAAGCTTTCTTT.

Ten or more counts support this clonotype. The chain couples TRBV9 to TRBJ1-3; TRBD1 might be the D (6 bases). V lost 2 bases to trimming and J lost 0 bases, with 12 bases between them. The CDR3 length is 16 residues. Per germline, CDR1 SGDLS and CDR2 YYNGEE. Here the CDR3 DNA reads TGTGCCAGCAGCGTCTCTCCACAGGGCTCTGGAAACACCATATATTTT. Protein product: CASSVSPQGSGNTIYF.

This clonotype turned up a few times. This chain connects TRBV20-1 to TRBJ1-5; D unclear. With 3 bases removed from V and 2 bases from J, the gap between germline ends came to 14 bases. The CDR3 length is 15 residues. The germline V gene has CDR1 DFQATT and CDR2 SNEGSKA (reference sequence). CDR3 in DNA: TGCAGTGCTAGCGGGGTACGGGGAGGCAATCAGCCCCAGCATTTT. Its protein product is CSASGVRGGNQPQHF.

V gene TRBV20-1 combines with J gene TRBJ2-7; weak D call: TRBD2 (5 bases). The V end was cut by 3 bases, the J end by 3 bases, with 15 bases between. This CDR3 comprises 14 residues. Germline CDR1 is DFQATT and CDR2 is SNEGSKA (reference sequence). The DNA of the CDR3 is TGCAGTGCTAGTGCCTGGACTGACAACTACGAGCAGTACTTC. Protein sequence: CSASAWTDNYEQYF.

The gene calls are TRBV7-9 and TRBJ1-2, with D possibly TRBD1 on 6 matching bases. This CDR3 region has 13 residues. The germline V gene has CDR1 SEHNR and CDR2 FQNEAQ (reference sequence). The V end lost 5 bases, the J end lost 2 bases, and 9 bases lay between the germline ends. CDR3 in amino acids: CASSGQTNYGYTF. CDR3 DNA sequence: TGTGCCAGCAGCGGACAGACGAACTATGGCTACACCTTC.

This chain connects TRBV25-1 to TRBJ1-2; 8 bases are a match to TRBD1. The CDR3 has 14 amino acids. The trim removed 6 bases at V and 2 bases at J, leaving 5 bases unmatched. Germline values: CDR1 MGHDK, CDR2 SYGVNS. CDR3 nucleotide sequence: TGTGCCAGCAGACAGGGGGAGGGAAACTATGGCTACACCTTC. This codes for CASRQGEGNYGYTF.

Here the CDR3 reads CSAQVRGYTIYF. The CDR3 nucleotides read TGCAGCGCTCAGGTCAGGGGGTACACCATATATTTT. The chain links TRBV29-1 to TRBJ1-3; 7 nucleotides line up with TRBD1. Germline loops: CDR1 SQVTM, CDR2 ANQGSEA. The CDR3 has 12 residues. The V and J ends lost 7 bases and 8 bases, in that order; junction bases with no gene match: 8.

This clonotype was detected ten times or more. V usage is TRBV5-1 and J usage is TRBJ1-1; 7 bases map to TRBD1. The length of the CDR3 is 14 residues. J was trimmed by 0 bases and V by 5 bases; bases with no gene match: 4. The germline gives CDR1 SGHRS, CDR2 YFSETQ. This chain's CDR3 is CASRGTAMNTEAFF. The CDR3 DNA is TGCGCCAGCAGGGGGACAGCTATGAACACTGAAGCTTTCTTT. The full variable domain, with the rest looked up from reference TRBV5-1 and TRBJ1-1, is KAGVTQTPRYLIKTRGQQVTLSCSPISGHRSVSWYQQTPGQGLQFLFEYFSETQRNKGNFPGRFSGRQFSNSRSEMNVSTLELGDSALYLCASRGTAMNTEAFFGQGTRLTVV.

About this clonotype: The germline gene is not matched at one end of the junction; a read error may be the cause. The gene calls are TRBV9 and TRBJ1-1; D is possibly TRBD1 (5 bases). Germline V gene data show CDR1 as SGDLS and CDR2 as YYNGEE. The CDR3 totals 15 residues. CDR3 sequence reads: CASSLLLGGDTEAFF. The CDR3, as DNA: TGCGCCAGCAGTCTTCTCCTAGGAGGGGACACTGAAGCTTTCTTT. Combining the CDR3 with reference TRBV9 and TRBJ1-1 gives the whole variable domain DSGVTQTPKHLITATGQRVTLRCSPRSGDLSVYWYQQSLDQGLQFLIQYYNGEERAKGNILERFSAQQFPDLHSELNLSSLELGDSALYFCASSLLLGGDTEAFFGQGTRLTVV.

The chain is built from TRBV2 and TRBJ2-1; D perhaps matches TRBD2 (5 bases). V was cut by 0 bases and J by 9 bases, with 12 bases left in between. The CDR3 runs 14 residues. Germline lookup yields CDR1 SNHLY and CDR2 FYNNEI. CDR3 residues: CASSEALTILEQFF. In DNA, the CDR3 is TGTGCCAGCAGTGAAGCGCTGACTATCCTTGAGCAGTTCTTC.

This clonotype has more than one count but fewer than ten. This may stem from a read error, because a much larger clone lies one nucleotide away. CDR3 region: CASSLISMRDWTHEQYF. The CDR3 region has the DNA TGTGCCAGCAGCTTGATAAGTATGAGAGATTGGACCCACGAGCAGTACTTC. The rearrangement uses TRBV7-2 and TRBJ2-7; D is uncertain. V gave up 3 bases and J gave up 5 bases, with 23 bases separating them. Germline lookup yields CDR1 SGHTA and CDR2 FQGNSA. The CDR3 covers 17 residues.

This clonotype was picked up many times. This sequence joins TRBV20-1 and TRBJ1-4, with 7 bases lining up with TRBD1. This CDR3 contains 14 residues. Per the germline V gene, CDR1 is DFQATT and CDR2 is SNEGSKA (reference sequence). Germline trimming cut 5 bases from V and 7 bases from J; bases unmatched to any gene: 10. CDR3 loop: CSAVGYRGGEKLFF. CDR3 nucleotide sequence: TGCAGTGCTGTAGGGTACAGGGGAGGTGAAAAACTGTTTTTT.

The chain couples TRBV2 to TRBJ1-4; no clear D. The CDR3 runs to 13 residues. V was clipped by 6 bases and J by 16 bases, with 21 bases between them. Germline values: CDR1 SNHLY, CDR2 FYNNEI. The CDR3 here is CASRVERVATTFF. CDR3 bases: TGTGCCAGCAGAGTGGAAAGGGTGGCTACAACGTTTTTT.

Comment on this clonotype: This may come from a read error, since a much larger clone is one base off. The V call is TRBV20-1, the J call TRBJ1-4; D might be TRBD1 (5 bases). The CDR3 is 13 residues long. The ends were cut back, 6 bases at V and 4 bases at J, with 12 bases in the middle. CDR1 is DFQATT and CDR2 is SNEGSKA in the germline V gene (reference sequence). CDR3 amino acids: CSATPGNNEKLFF. The CDR3 DNA sequence: TGCAGTGCCACACCAGGGAATAATGAAAAACTGTTTTTT.

This rearrangement joins TRBV2 to TRBJ2-1; D not certain. CDR1 is SNHLY, CDR2 FYNNEI, per germline. CDR3 size: 12 residues. V was clipped by 3 bases and J by 8 bases, with 8 bases between them. This chain's CDR3 is CASSDQIHEQFF. In DNA, the CDR3 is TGTGCCAGCAGTGATCAGATCCATGAGCAGTTCTTC.

About this clonotype itself: The conserved final phenylalanine or tryptophan is absent from the CDR3, which likely points to a read error. The DNA is left out, because the CDR3 cannot be placed on it with certainty; the CDR3 is given as TCRdb lists it. The CDR3 sequence is CASRLDGNY. The chain joins TRBV19 to TRBJ1-6. Both ends counted, the CDR3 spans 9 residues. The germline V gene encodes CDR1 LNHDA and CDR2 SQIVND (reference sequence).

The V and J genes are TRBV20-1 and TRBJ1-2; 10 nucleotides match TRBD1. The V segment lost 0 bases and the J segment 12 bases; nucleotides outside the gene matches: 13. The V gene's germline CDR1 is DFQATT and CDR2 SNEGSKA (reference sequence). This CDR3 is built from 15 residues. CDR3 protein: CSAREGTGDHPGNTF. CDR3 bases: TGCAGTGCTAGAGAGGGGACAGGGGATCATCCTGGAAACACCTTC.

CDR3 in DNA: TGTGCCATCAGTGATCGACAGGGGGGCGATCAGCCCCAGCATTTT. This codes for CAISDRQGGDQPQHF. V is TRBV10-3 and J is TRBJ1-5, with 9 bases lining up with TRBD1. Per the germline V gene, CDR1 is ENHRY and CDR2 is SYGVKD. This CDR3 contains 15 residues. V lost 3 bases, J lost 5 bases, and 5 bases stayed unmatched.

This chain links TRBV25-1 with TRBJ2-5; perhaps D is TRBD1 or TRBD2 (5 bases each). Germline V lookup: CDR1 MGHDK, CDR2 SYGVNS. V dropped 0 bases and J dropped 0 bases, with 8 bases sitting between them. The CDR3 sequence is 15 residues long. The DNA for the CDR3 is TGTGCCAGCAGTGAATATCGGGGCGACCAAGAGACCCAGTACTTC. This codes for CASSEYRGDQETQYF.

This clonotype was detected many times. The chain joins TRBV12-3 or TRBV12-4 to TRBJ1-2; no firm D call. CDR3 size: 13 residues. Trimming left V 2 bases short and J 3 bases short, with 7 bases between. The CDR3 DNA sequence: TGTGCCAGCAGTTTATCCGATGACTATGGCTACACCTTC. Protein product: CASSLSDDYGYTF.

As for this clonotype: Being one base from a much bigger clone, this may be a read error. The J gene is TRBJ2-5, the V gene TRBV4-3, with 9 bases matching TRBD2. In germline, CDR1 is LGHNA, CDR2 YSLEER. The CDR3 loop spans 15 amino acids. V shed 1 base and J 5 bases; nucleotides not matched to a gene: 5. Here the CDR3 DNA reads TGCGCCAGCAGCCAAGTGGCGGGAGGGACGGAGACCCAGTACTTC. Amino acid sequence: CASSQVAGGTETQYF.

The table lists this clonotype with a few counts. The V and J genes are TRBV15 and TRBJ1-2; the match to TRBD1 covers 11 bases. The CDR3 has 15 amino acids. The trim removed 1 base at V and 5 bases at J, leaving 3 bases unmatched. Germline V gives CDR1 LNHNV, CDR2 YYDKDF (reference sequence). The CDR3 DNA is TGTGCCACCAGCAGAGCAGGACAGGGGGCATATGGCTACACCTTC. Protein sequence: CATSRAGQGAYGYTF.